The entry below describes one T cell receptor beta chain. The data were taken from a study of blood T cell repertoires in COVID-19. The wider study: COVID-19 samples, acute and convalescent, were from the United States, Italy and Spain. Nucleic acid was either cDNA or gDNA, and it came from T cells, B-cell-depleted T cells, or PBMCs.

Original processing notes: Estimates of nucleated cell counts were drawn from the amplification of reference gene primers. Assay used: immunoSEQ multiplex PCR; TCRdb lists only in-frame clones, some missing. D and trimming were read from the DNA, whereas the V and J calls and clone size are those reported in that table. The repertoire holds around 50,000 clones, over 65% seen once, with over 4.5% in the top ten. The CDR3 sequence is 13 residues long. V was clipped by 8 bases and J by 0 bases, with 11 bases between them. This TCR was recovered from a human donor in a cohort sampled during active COVID-19. The sequencing input was peripheral blood. The rearrangement uses TRBV12-3 or TRBV12-4 and TRBJ2-7, with TRBD2 as a possible D gene (5 bases). The CDR3 spells CASRGLSSYEQYF. As DNA, the CDR3 is TGTGCCAGCCGCGGACTCAGCTCCTACGAGCAGTACTTC.